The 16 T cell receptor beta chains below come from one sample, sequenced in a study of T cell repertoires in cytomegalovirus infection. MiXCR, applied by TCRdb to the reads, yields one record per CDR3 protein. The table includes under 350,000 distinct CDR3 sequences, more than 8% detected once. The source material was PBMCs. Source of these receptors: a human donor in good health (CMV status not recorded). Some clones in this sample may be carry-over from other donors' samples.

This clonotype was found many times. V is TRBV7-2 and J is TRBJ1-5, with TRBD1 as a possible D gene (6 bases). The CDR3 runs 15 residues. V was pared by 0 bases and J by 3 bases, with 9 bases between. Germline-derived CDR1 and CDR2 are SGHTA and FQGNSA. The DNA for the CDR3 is TGTGCCAGCAGCTTAGCGGGGGGCAACAATCAGCCCCAGCATTTT. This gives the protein CASSLAGGNNQPQHF.

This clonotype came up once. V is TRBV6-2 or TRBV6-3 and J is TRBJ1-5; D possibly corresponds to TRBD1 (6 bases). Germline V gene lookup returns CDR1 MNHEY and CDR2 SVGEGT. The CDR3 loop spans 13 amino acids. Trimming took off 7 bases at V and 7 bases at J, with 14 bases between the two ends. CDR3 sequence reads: CASTDGGGQPQHF. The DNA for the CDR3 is TGTGCCAGCACCGATGGGGGGGGCCAGCCCCAGCATTTT.

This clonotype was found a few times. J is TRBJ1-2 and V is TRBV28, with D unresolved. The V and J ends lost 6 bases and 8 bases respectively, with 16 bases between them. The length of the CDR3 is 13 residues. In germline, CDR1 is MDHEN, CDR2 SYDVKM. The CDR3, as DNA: TGTGCCAGCAGCCTCGGACGGCCTCAGGGCTACACCTTC. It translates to CASSLGRPQGYTF.

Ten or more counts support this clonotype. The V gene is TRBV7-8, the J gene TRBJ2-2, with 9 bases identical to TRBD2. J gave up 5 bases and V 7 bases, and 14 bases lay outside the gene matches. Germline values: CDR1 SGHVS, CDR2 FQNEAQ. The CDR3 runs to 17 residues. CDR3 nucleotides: TGTGCCAGCACTTTCCCCGCTAGCGGGGTAGGGACCGGGGAGCTGTTTTTT. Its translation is CASTFPASGVGTGELFF.

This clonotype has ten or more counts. DNA for the CDR3: TGCGCCAGCAGCCAAGGGGGCGGACGGGGGAACTATGGCTACACCTTC. Its protein product is CASSQGGGRGNYGYTF. This chain connects TRBV4-1 to TRBJ1-2; tentative D call: TRBD1 (5 bases). V dropped 1 base and J dropped 2 bases, with 14 bases sitting between them. Per the germline V gene, CDR1 is MGHRA and CDR2 is YSYEKL. The CDR3 loop spans 16 amino acids.

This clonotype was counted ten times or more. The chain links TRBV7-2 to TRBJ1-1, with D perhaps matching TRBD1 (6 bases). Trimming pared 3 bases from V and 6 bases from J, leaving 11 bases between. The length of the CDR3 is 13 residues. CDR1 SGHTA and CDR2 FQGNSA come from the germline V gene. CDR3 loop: CASSFGQNPEAFF. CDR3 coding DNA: TGTGCCAGCAGCTTCGGACAGAATCCTGAAGCTTTCTTT.

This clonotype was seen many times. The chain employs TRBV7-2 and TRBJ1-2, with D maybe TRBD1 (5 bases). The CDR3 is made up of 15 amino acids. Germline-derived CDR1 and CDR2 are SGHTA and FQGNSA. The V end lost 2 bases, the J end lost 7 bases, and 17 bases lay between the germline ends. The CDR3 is CASSLTWEGTRGYTF. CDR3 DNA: TGTGCCAGCAGCTTAACCTGGGAAGGGACCCGTGGCTACACCTTC.

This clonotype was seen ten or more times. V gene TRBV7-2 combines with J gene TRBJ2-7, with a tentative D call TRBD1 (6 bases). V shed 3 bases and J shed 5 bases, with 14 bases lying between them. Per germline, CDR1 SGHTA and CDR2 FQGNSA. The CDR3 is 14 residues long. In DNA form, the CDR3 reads TGTGCCAGCAGCTTGTTGAGGGGGAAAAACGAGCAGTACTTC. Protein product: CASSLLRGKNEQYF.

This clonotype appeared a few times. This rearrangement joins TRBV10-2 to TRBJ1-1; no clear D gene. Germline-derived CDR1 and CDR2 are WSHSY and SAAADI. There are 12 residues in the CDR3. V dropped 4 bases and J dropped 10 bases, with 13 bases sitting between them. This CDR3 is CASSGGLERAFF. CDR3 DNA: TGCGCCAGCAGTGGGGGTTTGGAAAGAGCTTTCTTT.

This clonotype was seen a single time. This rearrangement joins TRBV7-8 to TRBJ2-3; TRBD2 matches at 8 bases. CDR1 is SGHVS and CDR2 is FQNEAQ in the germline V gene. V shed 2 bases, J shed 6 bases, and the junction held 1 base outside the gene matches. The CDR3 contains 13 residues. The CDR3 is CASSLPGGDTQYF. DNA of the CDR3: TGTGCCAGCAGCTTACCGGGAGGGGATACGCAGTATTTT. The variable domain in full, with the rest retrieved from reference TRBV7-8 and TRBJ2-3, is GAGVSQSPRYKVAKRGQDVALRCDPISGHVSLFWYQQALGQGPEFLTYFQNEAQLDKSGLPSDRFFAERPEGSVSTLKIQRTQQEDSAVYLCASSLPGGDTQYFGPGTRLTVL.

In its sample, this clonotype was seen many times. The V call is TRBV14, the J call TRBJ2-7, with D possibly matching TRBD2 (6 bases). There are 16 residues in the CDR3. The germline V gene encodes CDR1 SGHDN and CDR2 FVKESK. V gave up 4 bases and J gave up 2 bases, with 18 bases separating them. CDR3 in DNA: TGTGCCAGCAGCCCTTATACCCTGGACTATCCCTACGAGCAGTACTTC. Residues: CASSPYTLDYPYEQYF.

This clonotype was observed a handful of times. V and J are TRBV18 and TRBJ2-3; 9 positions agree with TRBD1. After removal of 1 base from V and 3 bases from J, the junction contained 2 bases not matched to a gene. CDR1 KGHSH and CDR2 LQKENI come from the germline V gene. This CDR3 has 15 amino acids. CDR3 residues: CASSPLDRGTDTQYF. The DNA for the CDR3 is TGTGCCAGCTCACCACTGGACAGGGGAACAGATACGCAGTATTTT.

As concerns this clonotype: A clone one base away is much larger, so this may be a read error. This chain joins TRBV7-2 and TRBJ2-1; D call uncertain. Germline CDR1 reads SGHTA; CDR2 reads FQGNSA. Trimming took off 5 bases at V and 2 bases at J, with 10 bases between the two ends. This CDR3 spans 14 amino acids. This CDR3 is CTSSPAKAYNEQFF. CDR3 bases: TGTACCAGCAGCCCCGCGAAAGCCTACAATGAGCAGTTCTTC.

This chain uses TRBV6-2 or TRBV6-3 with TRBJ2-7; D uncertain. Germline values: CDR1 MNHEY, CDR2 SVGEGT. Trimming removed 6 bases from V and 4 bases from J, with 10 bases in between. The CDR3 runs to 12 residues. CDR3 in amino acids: CASSKGIYEQYF. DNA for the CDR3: TGTGCCAGCAGCAAGGGTATTTACGAGCAGTACTTC.

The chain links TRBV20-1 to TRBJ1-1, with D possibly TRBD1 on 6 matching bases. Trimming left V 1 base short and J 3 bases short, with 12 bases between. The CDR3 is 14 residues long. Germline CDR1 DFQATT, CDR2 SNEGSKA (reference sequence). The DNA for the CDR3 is TGCAGTGCTAGAGGGATACAGGGTCACACTGAAGCTTTCTTT. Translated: CSARGIQGHTEAFF.

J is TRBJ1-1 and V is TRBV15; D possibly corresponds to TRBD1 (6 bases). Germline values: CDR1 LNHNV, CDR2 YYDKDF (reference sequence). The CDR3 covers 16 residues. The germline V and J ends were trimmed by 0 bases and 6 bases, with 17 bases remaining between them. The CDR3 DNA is TGTGCCACCAGCAGAGATAGGGACACTAGACTCGCTGAAGCTTTCTTT. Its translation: CATSRDRDTRLAEAFF.